This TCR beta chain appears in the sequencing data of a study of spatial heterogeneity in lung cancer. Study results and caveats: Expanded alpha and beta TCR counts within tumors tracked tumor mutation counts.

This clonotype was found a few times. Its matching antigen is unknown. TCRdb redid the calling of the 5' RACE reads with MiXCR, one entry per CDR3 protein. The table lists more than 2,500 distinct CDR3 sequences, about 45% of them singletons. Time point defined: sample taken at primary tumor resection. TCRs were sequenced from unsorted whole RNA of tumor, nontumor lung or PBMC. The sample in question was lung tumor tissue, obtained at surgery. This clonotype originated in a male donor with early-stage non-small cell lung cancer.

This chain's CDR3 is CASSPDRGLEQYF. CDR3 nucleotide sequence: TGTGCCAGCAGCCCGGACAGGGGGCTCGAGCAGTACTTC. The V and J genes are TRBV11-2 and TRBJ2-7; 11 nucleotides align to TRBD1. Germline V gene data show CDR1 as SGHAT and CDR2 as FQNNGV. V shed 5 bases, J shed 6 bases, and the junction held 3 bases outside the gene matches. This CDR3 contains 13 residues.